This T cell receptor (beta chain) was recorded in a study of blood T cell repertoires in COVID-19 (dated by TCRdb to 2020 to 2022). In the study overall: Samples from collaborators originated in the United States, Italy and Spain and spanned both the acute and convalescent phases of COVID-19. The dataset comprised deeply sampled blood TCRbeta repertoires from subjects exposed to, actively infected with, or recovered from COVID-19. The repertoires were released in a freely available public database meant as a resource for research on the immune response to SARS-CoV-2. Samples came from the ongoing ImmuneRACE study (first 160 participants) plus 1,254 subjects from 6 global collaborators. The sample metadata nearly always contained a de-identified subject ID, COVID-19 status, age in years and sex. Where available, HLA class I and class II types were taken from metadata supplied by the sample provider and were not determined by assay-based typing. The prospective study material was composed of cDNA or gDNA derived from T cells, B-cell-depleted T cells, or PBMCs. Summary of the overall study and its limitations: Clinical and demographic metadata were provided uncurated, with the amount varying by source and participant.

Collaborating institutions collected whole blood in K2EDTA tubes following their own protocols. For TCRbeta analysis, collaborators shipped samples in one of three forms: frozen whole blood, isolated PBMCs, or DNA extracted from either of those sample types. TCRbeta CDR3 regions were amplified from genomic DNA using the immunoSEQ Assay, a bias-controlled multiplex PCR. For the original study's pipeline: Nucleated cell counts per sample were estimated from amplification of reference gene primers within the assay. To quantify the absolute abundance of each unique TCRbeta CDR3 rearrangement, sequence reads were collapsed and filtered. For each sample, productive Simpson clonality was calculated as the square root of Simpson's diversity index over productive rearrangements. Sourced from immuneACCESS, this table was stored by TCRdb with only in-frame sequences that have V and J called. A share of the clones is absent; for the studies checked, an unresolved V gene accounts for under half, and the remainder has no known explanation. V, J and clone size were drawn from that table, and D and trimming were deduced from the DNA. Present in this sample are roughly 100,000 clones, roughly 82% of which were seen just once. The ten largest account for around 4.5% of the sample.

Concerning this clone itself: Its recognized antigen is unknown. Per-base qualities were not stored, and no clone one base away is much larger.

Sequences were obtained from peripheral blood. This sequence was found in a human donor in a cohort sampled during active COVID-19.

CDR3 sequence: CASSPGTGRADTQYF. The nucleotides are TGCGCCAGCAGCCCCGGGACAGGGCGGGCAGATACGCAGTATTTT. The chain is encoded by TRBV5-1 joined to TRBJ2-3; 9 bases in the junction line up with TRBD1. Germline trimming amounts to 4 bases on V and 4 bases on J, with 7 as the count of junction bases outside the gene matches. The CDR3 runs 15 amino acids, cysteine and phenylalanine included. Only the CDR3 region is kept as DNA, spanning 45 bases read in frame from base 1. Per the germline V gene, SGHRS is the CDR1 and YFSETQ is the CDR2.